Below, 15 T cell receptor beta chains from the same sample are listed, as sequenced in a study of T cell changes during pregnancy in multiple sclerosis. Method: immunoSEQ multiplex PCR; TCRdb's copy keeps in-frame clones and lacks some. Altogether roughly 40,000 clones are present, approximately 92% being singletons, with the ten largest covering about 0.5%. The sample consisted of CD4+ T cells from peripheral blood mononuclear cells, taken in the second trimester of pregnancy. These receptors originate from a female donor in good health, enrolled as a control in a pregnancy study.

The gene calls are TRBV2 and TRBJ2-3; 7 bases match TRBD2. After removal of 7 bases from V and 6 bases from J, the junction contained 13 bases not matched to a gene. Germline V CDR1 and CDR2: SNHLY, FYNNEI. There are 15 residues in the CDR3. CDR3 sequence: CASNWGGTAADTQYF. CDR3 coding DNA: TGTGCCAGCAATTGGGGGGGGACCGCTGCCGATACGCAGTATTTT.

This clone has only a few counts. The chain uses TRBV7-9 and TRBJ1-2; 8 nucleotides align to TRBD1. The CDR3 has 15 residues. V lost 3 bases and J lost 3; bases outside the gene matches: 6. Per the germline V gene, CDR1 is SEHNR and CDR2 is FQNEAQ (reference sequence). The CDR3 DNA is TGTGCCAGCAGCTTGGGACAGGACCCCCACTATGGCTACACCTTC. Residues: CASSLGQDPHYGYTF. Variable domain in full (rest from reference TRBV7-9 and TRBJ1-2): DTGVSQNPRHKITKRGQNVTFRCDPISEHNRLYWYRQTLGQGPEFLTYFQNEAQLEKSRLLSDRFSAERPKGSFSTLEIQRTEQGDSAMYLCASSLGQDPHYGYTFGSGTRLTVV.

This chain links TRBV11-3 with TRBJ2-3; TRBD1 matches 7 bases. Germline V lookup: CDR1 SGHNT, CDR2 YENEEA. The V and J ends lost 8 bases and 6 bases, in that order; junction bases with no gene match: 8. The CDR3 consists of 13 residues. The CDR3: CASGTAPGDTQYF. CDR3 DNA sequence: TGTGCCAGCGGGACAGCGCCCGGGGATACGCAGTATTTT. The entire variable domain, with the rest obtained from reference TRBV11-3 and TRBJ2-3, is as follows: EAGVVQSPRYKIIEKKQPVAFWCNPISGHNTLYWYLQNLGQGPELLIRYENEEAVDDSQLPKDRFSAERLKGVDSTLKIQPAELGDSAVYLCASGTAPGDTQYFGPGTRLTVL.

The J gene is TRBJ2-1, the V gene TRBV4-1; TRBD1 might be the D (5 bases). Per the germline V gene, CDR1 is MGHRA and CDR2 is YSYEKL. The CDR3 runs 14 residues. The germline V and J ends were trimmed by 0 bases and 9 bases, with 12 bases remaining between them. CDR3 DNA sequence: TGCGCCAGCAGCCAAGATCTGGGGCCTGGTGAGCAGTTCTTC. Its protein product is CASSQDLGPGEQFF.

The chain carries TRBV27 and TRBJ2-1, with D possibly matching TRBD1 (5 bases). The CDR3 spans 12 residues. V was cut by 5 bases and J by 11 bases, with 13 bases left in between. Germline V CDR1 and CDR2: MNHEY, SMNVEV (reference sequence). The CDR3 bases are TGTGCCAGCAGTCCCCCAGGGTCTAAGCAGTTCTTC. It is translated as CASSPPGSKQFF.

V and J are TRBV2 and TRBJ1-2, with 7 bases identical to TRBD1. The ends lost 8 bases at V and 0 bases at J; junction bases unmatched: 15. CDR1 and CDR2 from the germline V gene are SNHLY and FYNNEI. The CDR3 totals 17 residues. The DNA for the CDR3 is TGTGCCAGCGCCAACAGGGGCTCCCTCTCCTCTAACTATGGCTACACCTTC. As protein: CASANRGSLSSNYGYTF.

The chain combines TRBV5-4 with TRBJ2-2; tentatively, D is TRBD1 (5 bases). Germline values: CDR1 SGHNT, CDR2 YYREEE (reference sequence). The length of the CDR3 is 16 residues. V lost 0 bases to trimming and J lost 5 bases, with 14 bases between them. The CDR3 loop reads CASSLAAGQWTGELFF. DNA for the CDR3: TGTGCCAGCAGCTTGGCGGCAGGGCAGTGGACCGGGGAGCTGTTTTTT.

This rearrangement joins TRBV6-1 to TRBJ2-7; TRBD2 matches 13 bases. The CDR3 runs to 14 residues. J was trimmed by 7 bases and V by 7 bases; bases with no gene match: 7. Germline V gene sequence: CDR1 MNHNS, CDR2 SASEGT. As DNA, the CDR3 is TGTGCCAGCACTCTGGGACTAGCGGGGAGGGAGCAGTACTTC. Amino acids: CASTLGLAGREQYF.

This chain connects TRBV10-2 to TRBJ1-1, with D possibly TRBD1 on 5 matching bases. This CDR3 spans 13 amino acids. The germline V gene encodes CDR1 WSHSY and CDR2 SAAADI. Trimming cost V 6 bases and J 0 bases, with 8 bases left between them. The CDR3 protein is CASRGGMNTEAFF. The DNA of the CDR3 is TGCGCCAGCAGGGGGGGGATGAACACTGAAGCTTTCTTT.

The chain carries TRBV9 and TRBJ2-1, with TRBD2 matching 7 bases. This CDR3 is built from 15 residues. Germline V lookup: CDR1 SGDLS, CDR2 YYNGEE. V shed 0 bases and J 5 bases; nucleotides not matched to a gene: 5. CDR3 in DNA: TGTGCCAGCAGCGTAGGGAGCGGGGTCGACAATGAGCAGTTCTTC. This sequence encodes CASSVGSGVDNEQFF.

The chain uses TRBV7-2 and TRBJ1-1; D not certain. This CDR3 region has 13 residues. Trimming stripped 1 base from V and 1 base from J, with 4 bases between. Germline V CDR1 and CDR2: SGHTA, FQGNSA. CDR3 in amino acids: CASSLERNTEAFF. DNA of the CDR3: TGTGCCAGCAGCTTAGAGAGGAACACTGAAGCTTTCTTT.

The chain carries TRBV19 and TRBJ1-4, with D perhaps matching TRBD1 (5 bases). The V gene's germline CDR1 is LNHDA and CDR2 SQIVND (reference sequence). The length of the CDR3 is 14 residues. Trimming took 5 bases from V and 4 from J, leaving 11 bases between them. The CDR3 DNA reads as TGTGCCAGTAGTTCGACAGCGATTAATGAAAAACTGTTTTTT. Its translation is CASSSTAINEKLFF.

The chain has TRBV19 and TRBJ2-3; 7 positions match TRBD1. Germline V gene lookup returns CDR1 LNHDA and CDR2 SQIVND (reference sequence). The CDR3 totals 12 residues. This CDR3 reads CGRQGPTDTQYF. CDR3 sequence (DNA): TGTGGCCGACAGGGTCCCACAGATACGCAGTATTTT. The full variable domain, with the rest looked up from reference TRBV19 and TRBJ2-3, is DGGITQSPKYLFRKEGQNVTLSCEQNLNHDAMYWYRQDPGQGLRLIYYSQIVNDFQKGDIAEGYSVSREKKESFPLTVTSAQKNPTAFYLCGRQGPTDTQYFGPGTRLTVL.

This chain connects TRBV9 to TRBJ1-1, with 7 positions matching TRBD1. CDR1 and CDR2 from the germline V gene are SGDLS and YYNGEE. J gave up 3 bases and V 2 bases, and 10 bases lay outside the gene matches. This CDR3 has 16 residues. This CDR3 is CASSVWTGPGDTEAFF. The CDR3 coding sequence is TGTGCCAGCAGCGTTTGGACAGGACCGGGGGACACTGAAGCTTTCTTT.

The CDR3 DNA follows: TGTGCCAGCTCAAAGACAGAGAACTATGGCTACACCTTC. Its protein is CASSKTENYGYTF. The chain couples TRBV18 to TRBJ1-2, with D perhaps matching TRBD1 (5 bases). The CDR3 contains 13 residues. The germline V gene encodes CDR1 KGHSH and CDR2 LQKENI. The V gene lost 5 bases and the J gene lost 2 bases, with 9 bases spanning the gap.